These 5 T cell receptor beta chains share one sample of origin, sequenced in a study of blood T cells in healthy people across ages (dated by TCRdb to the mid-2010s). Preparation of the library involved 5' RACE. TCRdb shows the sequencer as Illumina HiSeq 2500. A second PCR of about 7 to 12 cycles was run with a J-beta primer mix and a sample-barcoded 5' primer. TCRdb applied fastp at Q25 and MiXCR to the public reads, then kept only in-frame beta chains. Under each unique CDR3 protein, matching rows form one entry showing the most common genes and DNA. For this sample the table gives over 450,000 distinct CDR3 sequences, of which more than 20% were detected only once. Just over 8.5% of the sample is held by the ten biggest clonotypes. This same sample was also part of a study on T cells of mothers and their children.

Sequencing was done on a sample of blood. The origin of the receptors is a boy younger than 18 in good health.

There are a few counts of this clonotype. The chain has TRBV6-1 and TRBJ2-1; maybe TRBD2 (7 bases). CDR1 MNHNS and CDR2 SASEGT come from the germline V gene. This CDR3 contains 17 residues. V shed 5 bases and J shed 1 base, with 18 bases lying between them. The CDR3 loop is CASSTLRAGASYNEQFF. The CDR3 DNA reads TGTGCCAGCAGTACCCTCCGGGCGGGGGCTTCCTACAATGAGCAGTTCTTC.

This clonotype was recorded a few times. The CDR3 loop is CASSLTAGDYEQYF. The CDR3 DNA sequence: TGTGCCAGCAGCTTAACGGCAGGGGACTACGAGCAGTACTTC. V usage is TRBV7-2 and J usage is TRBJ2-7; D may be TRBD1 (6 bases). The V end was cut by 2 bases, the J end by 3 bases, with 11 bases between. The CDR3 totals 14 residues. From germline, CDR1 is SGHTA and CDR2 FQGNSA.

The gene calls are TRBV25-1 and TRBJ2-1, with a possible D match to TRBD2 (7 bases). CDR1 is MGHDK, CDR2 SYGVNS, per germline. V was cut by 9 bases and J by 7 bases, with 19 bases left in between. The CDR3 runs to 14 residues. The CDR3 is CASREGGRANEQFF. For the CDR3, the DNA is TGTGCCAGTCGTGAGGGGGGGAGGGCGAATGAGCAGTTCTTC. Variable domain in full (rest from reference TRBV25-1 and TRBJ2-1): EADIYQTPRYLVIGTGKKITLECSQTMGHDKMYWYQQDPGMELHLIHYSYGVNSTEKGDLSSESTVSRIRTEHFPLTLESARPSHTSQYLCASREGGRANEQFFGPGTRLTVL.

This clonotype turned up a few times. The V gene is TRBV29-1, the J gene TRBJ2-1; D unresolved. Germline lookup yields CDR1 SQVTM and CDR2 ANQGSEA. CDR3 length: 13 amino acids. Trimming shortened V by 2 bases and J by 5 bases, and 10 bases separated the two germline ends. The CDR3 reads CSVENLNNNEQFF. DNA for the CDR3: TGCAGCGTTGAAAACTTAAACAACAATGAGCAGTTCTTC.

This clonotype was detected a few times. V usage is TRBV6-4 and J usage is TRBJ2-1, with 7 bases that match TRBD2. This CDR3 is built from 16 residues. Unmatched junction bases numbered 12, after V lost 3 bases and J lost 7 bases. Germline V gene lookup returns CDR1 MRHNA and CDR2 SNTAGT. The CDR3 region is CASSELAGVGRNEQFF. CDR3 DNA sequence: TGTGCCAGCAGTGAACTGGCGGGAGTAGGGAGAAATGAGCAGTTCTTC.